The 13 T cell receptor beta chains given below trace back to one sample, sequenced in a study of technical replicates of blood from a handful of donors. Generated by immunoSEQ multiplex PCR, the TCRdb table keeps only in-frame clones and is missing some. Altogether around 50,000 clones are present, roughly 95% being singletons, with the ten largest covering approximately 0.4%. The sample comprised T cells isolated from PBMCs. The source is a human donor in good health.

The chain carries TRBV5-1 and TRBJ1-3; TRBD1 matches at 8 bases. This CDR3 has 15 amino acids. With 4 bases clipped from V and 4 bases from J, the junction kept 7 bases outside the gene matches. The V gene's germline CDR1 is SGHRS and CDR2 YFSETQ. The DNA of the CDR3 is TGCGCCAGCAGCCCACCGACAGGGGCAGGAAACACCATATATTTT. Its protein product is CASSPPTGAGNTIYF.

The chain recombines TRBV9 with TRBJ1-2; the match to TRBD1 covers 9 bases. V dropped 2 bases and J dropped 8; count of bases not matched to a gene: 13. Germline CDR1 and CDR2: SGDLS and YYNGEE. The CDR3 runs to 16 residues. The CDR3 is CASSVPTGTGFGGYTF. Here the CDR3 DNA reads TGTGCCAGCAGCGTCCCCACCGGGACAGGGTTCGGGGGCTACACCTTC.

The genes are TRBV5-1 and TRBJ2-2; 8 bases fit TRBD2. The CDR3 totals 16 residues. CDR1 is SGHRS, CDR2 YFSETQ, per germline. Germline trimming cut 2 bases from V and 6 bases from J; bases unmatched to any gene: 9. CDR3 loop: CASSFISGSWSGELFF. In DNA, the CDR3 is TGCGCCAGCAGCTTCATAAGCGGGAGTTGGTCCGGGGAGCTGTTTTTT.

The CDR3 nucleotides are TGTGCCAGCAGCGCCTATTCCGGGGTCGGGAAGACTGAAGCTTTCTTT. This encodes CASSAYSGVGKTEAFF. This chain uses TRBV7-8 with TRBJ1-1; no clear D. Germline CDR1 is SGHVS and CDR2 is FQNEAQ. The CDR3 has 16 amino acids. Between the trimmed V and J ends, which lost 5 bases and 5 bases, there was a span of 21 bases.

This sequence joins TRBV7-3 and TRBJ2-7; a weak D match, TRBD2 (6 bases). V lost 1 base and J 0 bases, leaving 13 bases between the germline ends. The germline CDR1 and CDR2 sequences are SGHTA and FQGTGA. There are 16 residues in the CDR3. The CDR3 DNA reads TGTGCCAGCAGCTTAATTGCGGGGATGACCTCCTACGAGCAGTACTTC. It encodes CASSLIAGMTSYEQYF.

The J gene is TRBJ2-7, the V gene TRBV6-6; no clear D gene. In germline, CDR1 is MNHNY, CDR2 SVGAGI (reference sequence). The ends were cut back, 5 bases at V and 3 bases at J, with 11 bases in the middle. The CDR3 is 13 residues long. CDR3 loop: CASSPTAYYEQYF. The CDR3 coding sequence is TGTGCCAGCAGTCCCACAGCCTACTACGAGCAGTACTTC.

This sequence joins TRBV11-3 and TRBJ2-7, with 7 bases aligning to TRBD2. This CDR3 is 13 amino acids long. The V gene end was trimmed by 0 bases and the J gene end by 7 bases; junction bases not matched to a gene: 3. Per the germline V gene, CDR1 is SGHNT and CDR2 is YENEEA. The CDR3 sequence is CASSLEAGVEQYF. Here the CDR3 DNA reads TGTGCCAGCAGCTTAGAGGCGGGGGTAGAGCAGTACTTC.

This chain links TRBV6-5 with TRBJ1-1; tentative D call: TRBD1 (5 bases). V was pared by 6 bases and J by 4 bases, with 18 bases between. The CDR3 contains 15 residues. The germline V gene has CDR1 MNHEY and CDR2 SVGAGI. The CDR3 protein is CASRRPRAGGTEAFF. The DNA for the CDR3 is TGTGCCAGCAGGCGGCCCAGGGCGGGGGGCACTGAAGCTTTCTTT.

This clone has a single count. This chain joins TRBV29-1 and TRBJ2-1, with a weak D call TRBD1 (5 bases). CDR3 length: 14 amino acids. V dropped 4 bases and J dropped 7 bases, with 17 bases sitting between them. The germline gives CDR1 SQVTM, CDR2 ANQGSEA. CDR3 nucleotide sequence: TGCAGCGTTGTTCCGACTCTCCCAGGGAATGAGCAGTTCTTC. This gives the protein CSVVPTLPGNEQFF.

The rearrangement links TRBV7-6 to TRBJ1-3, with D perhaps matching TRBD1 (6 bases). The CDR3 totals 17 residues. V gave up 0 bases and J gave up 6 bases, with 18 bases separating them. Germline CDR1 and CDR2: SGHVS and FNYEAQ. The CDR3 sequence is CASSLAGVTRGLNTIYF. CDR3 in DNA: TGTGCCAGCAGCTTAGCAGGAGTGACCAGGGGCCTAAACACCATATATTTT.

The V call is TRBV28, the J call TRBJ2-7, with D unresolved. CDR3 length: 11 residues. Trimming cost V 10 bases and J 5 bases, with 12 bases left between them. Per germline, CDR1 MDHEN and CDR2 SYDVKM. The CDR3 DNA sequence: TGTGCCACCCAGGATAGACACGAGCAGTACTTC. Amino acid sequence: CATQDRHEQYF.

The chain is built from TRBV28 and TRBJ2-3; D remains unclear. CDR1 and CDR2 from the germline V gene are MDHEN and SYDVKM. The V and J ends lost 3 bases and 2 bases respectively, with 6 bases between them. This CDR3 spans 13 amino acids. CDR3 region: CASSLSITDTQYF. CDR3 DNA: TGTGCCAGCAGTTTGTCCATCACAGATACGCAGTATTTT.

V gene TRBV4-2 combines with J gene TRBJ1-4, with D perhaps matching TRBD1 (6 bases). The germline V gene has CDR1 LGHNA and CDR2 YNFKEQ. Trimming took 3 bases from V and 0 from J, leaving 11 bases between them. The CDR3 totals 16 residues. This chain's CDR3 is CASSHGDTTTNEKLFF. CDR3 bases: TGTGCCAGCAGCCATGGGGACACCACAACTAATGAAAAACTGTTTTTT.